Shown below are 26 T cell receptor beta chains from a single sample sequenced in a study of response to subunit inactivated influenza vaccine. A single record per CDR3 protein comes from TCRdb applying MiXCR to the RT-PCR reads. The table has a few hundred thousand distinct CDR3 sequences, roughly 9.8% seen once; the top ten hold 10% to 15%. Sample: PBMCs from blood, taken roughly 47 days after vaccination. The source of these receptors is a man in his fifties who received an inactivated influenza vaccine.

This clonotype was picked up many times. V is TRBV29-1 and J is TRBJ2-7; D assignment may be TRBD1 or TRBD2 (6 bases each). Germline V gene data show CDR1 as SQVTM and CDR2 as ANQGSEA. The ends were cut back, 6 bases at V and 2 bases at J, with 14 bases in the middle. The CDR3 has 13 residues. As DNA, the CDR3 is TGCAGCGTCGGGGGCCTCAAACCCTACGAGCAGTACTTC. As protein: CSVGGLKPYEQYF.

This clonotype was detected many times. The rearrangement joins TRBV2 to TRBJ2-1; D ambiguous. The CDR3 is made up of 11 amino acids. Trimming took 8 bases from V and 6 from J, leaving 8 bases between them. Per the germline V gene, CDR1 is SNHLY and CDR2 is FYNNEI. The CDR3 coding sequence is TGTGCCAGCGTCAGTGCCAATGAGCAGTTCTTC. Protein: CASVSANEQFF.

The V gene is TRBV20-1, the J gene TRBJ2-7; tentative D call: TRBD2 (5 bases). Trimming cost V 6 bases and J 8 bases, with 23 bases left between them. The CDR3 runs to 14 residues. Germline V gene lookup returns CDR1 DFQATT and CDR2 SNEGSKA (reference sequence). The CDR3, as DNA: TGCAGTGCCCCAGAGAGGTTTTTCGGGATCAAGCAGTACTTC. Protein product: CSAPERFFGIKQYF.

The chain couples TRBV7-3 to TRBJ2-1; tentatively, D is TRBD1 or TRBD2 (5 bases each). Trimming stripped 0 bases from V and 6 bases from J, with 12 bases between. This CDR3 comprises 15 residues. CDR1 SGHTA and CDR2 FQGTGA come from the germline V gene. For the CDR3, the DNA is TGTGCCAGCAGCTTAACCCCCCCAGGGACCAATGAGCAGTTCTTC. Residues: CASSLTPPGTNEQFF.

The chain links TRBV2 to TRBJ2-5, with D possibly TRBD2 on 5 matching bases. Germline loops: CDR1 SNHLY, CDR2 FYNNEI. Between the trimmed V and J ends, which lost 8 bases and 4 bases, there was a span of 11 bases. The CDR3 sequence is 12 residues long. The CDR3, as DNA: TGTGCCAGCTCCGCGGGTGCAGAGACCCAGTACTTC. Protein sequence: CASSAGAETQYF.

This clonotype was counted at least ten times. CDR3 nucleotides: TGTGCCAGCAGTTTGTCCGGGGAGCTGTTTTTT. Residues: CASSLSGELFF. The chain joins TRBV12-3 or TRBV12-4 to TRBJ2-2; D not certain. V was pared by 3 bases and J by 6 bases, with 2 bases between. The CDR3 has 11 amino acids.

This clonotype was found a few times. The chain links TRBV6-6 to TRBJ1-1, with 7 bases matching TRBD1. The V gene's germline CDR1 is MNHNY and CDR2 SVGAGI (reference sequence). With 6 bases clipped from V and 5 bases from J, the junction kept 6 bases outside the gene matches. CDR3 length equals 13 residues. The CDR3 here is CASSNTGVTEAFF. The CDR3, as DNA: TGTGCCAGCAGCAATACAGGGGTTACTGAAGCTTTCTTT.

This clonotype was detected a few times. The chain links TRBV10-3 to TRBJ2-2; D is uncertain. Trimming took 11 bases from V and 2 from J, leaving 12 bases between them. The CDR3 totals 13 residues. Germline assignment: CDR1 ENHRY and CDR2 SYGVKD. The CDR3, as DNA: TGTGCCTTAACGGACGGTAACACCGGGGAGCTGTTTTTT. It encodes CALTDGNTGELFF.

This chain connects TRBV12-3 or TRBV12-4 to TRBJ2-3; a weak D match, TRBD2 (6 bases). The CDR3 is made up of 17 amino acids. Trimming took off 5 bases at V and 4 bases at J, with 22 bases between the two ends. In DNA, the CDR3 is TGTGCCAGCAGTCCTCTCTCTCGGGGGAGTTCTGCAGATACGCAGTATTTT. Amino acids: CASSPLSRGSSADTQYF.

The table lists this clonotype with many counts. This chain uses TRBV29-1 with TRBJ2-7; 9 nucleotides match TRBD1. From germline, CDR1 is SQVTM and CDR2 ANQGSEA. V shed 7 bases, J shed 0 bases, and the junction held 4 bases outside the gene matches. The length of the CDR3 is 13 residues. CDR3 sequence reads: CSAGTGSSYEQYF. The CDR3 DNA reads TGCAGCGCCGGGACAGGGAGCTCCTACGAGCAGTACTTC.

This clonotype has ten or more counts. V usage is TRBV5-1 and J usage is TRBJ2-1, with D tentatively TRBD2 (5 bases). Trimming shortened V by 0 bases and J by 5 bases, and 9 bases separated the two germline ends. The germline V gene has CDR1 SGHRS and CDR2 YFSETQ. The CDR3 is 14 residues long. The CDR3, as DNA: TGCGCCAGCAGCTTGGAAGGACTTAACAATGAGCAGTTCTTC. Its translation is CASSLEGLNNEQFF.

This clonotype was seen ten or more times. The rearrangement links TRBV5-1 to TRBJ1-1, with 12 bases aligning to TRBD1. The CDR3 covers 14 residues. Trimming cost V 10 bases and J 1 base; bases outside gene matches: 5. The germline V gene encodes CDR1 SGHRS and CDR2 YFSETQ. CDR3 coding DNA: TGCGCCTGTCGGGGACAGGGGGCGAACACTGAAGCTTTCTTT. Its translation: CACRGQGANTEAFF.

This clonotype was detected ten times or more. V is TRBV28 and J is TRBJ2-3; weak D call: TRBD2 (5 bases). The V end was cut by 5 bases, the J end by 7 bases, with 10 bases between. In germline, CDR1 is MDHEN, CDR2 SYDVKM. This CDR3 contains 12 residues. The CDR3 nucleotides read TGTGCCAGCAGTCTTCAGCGGAATACGCAGTATTTT. Protein product: CASSLQRNTQYF.

In this sample, this clonotype turned up once. Germline is not matched at one junction end, which may reflect a read error. The CDR3 DNA sequence: TGTGCCATCGGTGAACGTTGGCCGGGAGCTGTGCAAGGAACCCAGTACTTC. Its protein is CAIGERWPGAVQGTQYF. This chain links TRBV10-3 with TRBJ2-5; D perhaps matches TRBD2 (6 bases). The CDR3 spans 17 residues. Germline lookup yields CDR1 ENHRY and CDR2 SYGVKD.

The chain recombines TRBV5-5 with TRBJ2-1; possibly TRBD1 or TRBD2 for D (5 bases each). V lost 3 bases and J 5 bases, leaving 12 bases between the germline ends. The length of the CDR3 is 14 residues. Germline lookup yields CDR1 SGHKS and CDR2 YYEKEE (reference sequence). The CDR3 region is CASSWGTINNEQFF. Written as DNA, the CDR3 is TGTGCCAGCAGCTGGGGGACGATAAACAATGAGCAGTTCTTC.

This clonotype was seen repeatedly, ten times or more. CDR3 sequence: CASSPRIRMGRNEQFF. The CDR3, as DNA: TGCGCCAGCAGCCCCCGAATAAGGATGGGACGCAATGAGCAGTTCTTC. The chain joins TRBV4-3 to TRBJ2-1, with D tentatively TRBD1 or TRBD2 (5 bases each). V lost 4 bases and J 6 bases, leaving 19 bases between the germline ends. The CDR3 is 16 amino acids. The V gene's germline CDR1 is LGHNA and CDR2 YSLEER.

The V and J genes are TRBV28 and TRBJ2-7; D gene ambiguous. V lost 1 base and J lost 4, with 17 bases in between. This CDR3 is 16 amino acids long. Germline values: CDR1 MDHEN, CDR2 SYDVKM. CDR3 sequence (DNA): TGTGCCAGCAGTTTATATTGGGGTCCGGACGAATACGAGCAGTACTTC. Protein: CASSLYWGPDEYEQYF.

The rearrangement joins TRBV20-1 to TRBJ1-6, with 8 nucleotides matching TRBD1. The V and J ends lost 4 bases and 7 bases, in that order; junction bases with no gene match: 9. Germline V gene sequence: CDR1 DFQATT, CDR2 SNEGSKA (reference sequence). The CDR3 totals 15 residues. The CDR3 reads CSAKLGQASNSPLHF. The DNA for the CDR3 is TGCAGTGCTAAGCTGGGACAGGCTAGCAATTCACCCCTCCACTTT.

This clonotype has at least ten counts. V usage is TRBV7-2 and J usage is TRBJ2-7, with 7 bases that match TRBD1. J was trimmed by 6 bases and V by 5 bases; bases with no gene match: 7. The CDR3 extends over 13 amino acids. Germline V gives CDR1 SGHTA, CDR2 FQGNSA. The CDR3 sequence is CASSAGTAREQYF. Here the CDR3 DNA reads TGTGCCAGCAGCGCAGGGACAGCTCGCGAGCAGTACTTC.

This rearrangement joins TRBV7-2 to TRBJ1-5; 7 bases map to TRBD1. The trim removed 0 bases at V and 8 bases at J, leaving 10 bases unmatched. CDR1 and CDR2 from the germline V gene are SGHTA and FQGNSA. This CDR3 has 16 residues. The CDR3: CASSLAATGVEKPQHF. DNA of the CDR3: TGTGCCAGCAGCTTAGCGGCCACAGGGGTAGAGAAGCCCCAGCATTTT.

This clonotype has ten or more counts. V usage is TRBV7-6 and J usage is TRBJ2-1; the D gene is possibly TRBD2 (6 bases). The V gene's germline CDR1 is SGHVS and CDR2 FNYEAQ. The CDR3 loop spans 17 amino acids. V dropped 2 bases and J dropped 0 bases, with 14 bases sitting between them. The CDR3 loop is CASSLSSGVPSYNEQFF. The CDR3, as DNA: TGTGCCAGCAGCTTAAGTTCGGGGGTACCCTCCTACAATGAGCAGTTCTTC.

The rearrangement uses TRBV7-3 and TRBJ2-1; no clear D. The length of the CDR3 is 12 residues. From germline, CDR1 is SGHTA and CDR2 FQGTGA. The V and J ends lost 1 base and 10 bases respectively, with 8 bases between them. The CDR3 coding sequence is TGTGCCAGCAGCTTAAGATCCGGAGAGCAGTTCTTC. The encoded protein is CASSLRSGEQFF. The variable domain in full, with the rest retrieved from reference TRBV7-3 and TRBJ2-1, is GAGVSQTPSNKVTEKGKYVELRCDPISGHTALYWYRQSLGQGPEFLIYFQGTGAADDSGLPNDRFFAVRPEGSVSTLKIQRTERGDSAVYLCASSLRSGEQFFGPGTRLTVL.

This clonotype was seen a few times. The CDR3 spells CASRDQKDTSAFF. Written as DNA, the CDR3 is TGTGCCAGCAGGGACCAGAAGGACACTTCAGCTTTCTTT. The chain recombines TRBV7-2 with TRBJ1-1; D possibly corresponds to TRBD1 (5 bases). The CDR3 consists of 13 residues. Trimming cost V 6 bases and J 10 bases, with 18 bases left between them. Germline CDR1 SGHTA, CDR2 FQGNSA.

The sample holds a few counts of this clonotype. This sequence joins TRBV20-1 and TRBJ2-1; TRBD1 might be the D (6 bases). CDR1 is DFQATT, CDR2 SNEGSKA, per germline (reference sequence). The CDR3 totals 16 residues. Deletions cut 6 bases from V and 9 bases from J, with 27 bases between. The CDR3 sequence: CSAIPGGQGTYGEQFF. In DNA, the CDR3 is TGCAGTGCCATCCCCGGTGGCCAGGGGACATACGGTGAGCAGTTCTTC.

In this sample, this clonotype turned up many times. This chain connects TRBV20-1 to TRBJ2-3; D unclear. The V gene lost 3 bases and the J gene lost 7 bases, with 11 bases spanning the gap. The length of the CDR3 is 12 residues. Germline V gene lookup returns CDR1 DFQATT and CDR2 SNEGSKA (reference sequence). CDR3 in amino acids: CSASKASHTQYF. CDR3 sequence (DNA): TGCAGTGCTAGTAAGGCCTCACATACGCAGTATTTT.

This clonotype was found a few times. The V and J genes are TRBV11-1 and TRBJ2-7; the match to TRBD2 covers 8 bases. Per the germline V gene, CDR1 is SGHAT and CDR2 is FQDESV (reference sequence). The CDR3 extends over 18 amino acids. J gave up 0 bases and V 5 bases, and 15 bases lay outside the gene matches. The CDR3 sequence is CASSPTAGDTSSSYEQYF. The CDR3 DNA is TGTGCCAGCAGCCCGACAGCGGGAGACACTAGTAGCTCCTACGAGCAGTACTTC. Full variable domain (remainder filled in from reference TRBV11-1 and TRBJ2-7): EAEVAQSPRYKITEKSQAVAFWCDPISGHATLYWYRQILGQGPELLVQFQDESVVDDSQLPKDRFSAERLKGVDSTLKIQPAELGDSAMYLCASSPTAGDTSSSYEQYFGPGTRLTVT.